One sample yielded the 10 T cell receptor beta chains listed below, sequenced in a study of T cell changes during pregnancy in multiple sclerosis. Measured with immunoSEQ multiplex PCR; TCRdb has only the in-frame clones, and not every one. In the table there are about 85,000 clones, approximately 90% of which are singletons. The material sequenced was peripheral blood, taken in the first trimester of pregnancy. The receptors stem from a female donor with multiple sclerosis, enrolled in a pregnancy study.

The V call is TRBV28, the J call TRBJ1-6; 9 bases match TRBD1. Germline trimming cut 5 bases from V and 0 bases from J; bases unmatched to any gene: 8. CDR1 and CDR2 (germline): MDHEN, SYDVKM. The CDR3 covers 18 residues. The CDR3 DNA follows: TGTGCCAGCAGTCACCCCGGGACAGGGAGCTCCTATAATTCACCCCTCCACTTT. Amino acids: CASSHPGTGSSYNSPLHF.

The chain links TRBV11-3 to TRBJ2-5; tentative D call: TRBD2 (6 bases). CDR3 length equals 15 residues. V lost 6 bases to trimming and J lost 0 bases, with 14 bases between them. Germline V gives CDR1 SGHNT, CDR2 YENEEA. Here the CDR3 DNA reads TGTGCCAGCAGAGGCGGGAACCAGTACCAAGAGACCCAGTACTTC. Translating it yields CASRGGNQYQETQYF.

The V gene is TRBV19, the J gene TRBJ2-3; 13 bases map to TRBD2. Trimming removed 3 bases from V and 6 bases from J; junction bases left unmatched: 9. The CDR3 covers 17 residues. Germline V gene lookup returns CDR1 LNHDA and CDR2 SQIVND (reference sequence). CDR3 bases: TGTGCCAGTAGTATCGGGGGGGGGACTAGCGGGACTGATACGCAGTATTTT. Amino acid sequence: CASSIGGGTSGTDTQYF. Full variable domain (outside the CDR3, taken from reference TRBV19 and TRBJ2-3): DGGITQSPKYLFRKEGQNVTLSCEQNLNHDAMYWYRQDPGQGLRLIYYSQIVNDFQKGDIAEGYSVSREKKESFPLTVTSAQKNPTAFYLCASSIGGGTSGTDTQYFGPGTRLTVL.

The chain carries TRBV10-2 and TRBJ2-7; 10 bases are shared with TRBD1. Germline CDR1 WSHSY, CDR2 SAAADI. The CDR3 sequence is 15 residues long. The V gene end was trimmed by 4 bases and the J gene end by 3 bases; junction bases not matched to a gene: 6. CDR3 sequence: CASSARQGAIYEQYF. The CDR3 nucleotides are TGCGCCAGCAGTGCCCGACAGGGGGCTATCTACGAGCAGTACTTC.

V and J are TRBV5-1 and TRBJ2-5, with D possibly TRBD2 on 6 matching bases. Germline V gene sequence: CDR1 SGHRS, CDR2 YFSETQ. V was cut by 0 bases and J by 5 bases, with 11 bases left in between. The CDR3 consists of 14 residues. The CDR3 here is CASSLEYSGETQYF. The DNA of the CDR3 is TGCGCCAGCAGCTTGGAGTACAGCGGGGAGACCCAGTACTTC.

The chain combines TRBV7-2 with TRBJ1-5, with D possibly being TRBD1 (5 bases). Germline assignment: CDR1 SGHTA and CDR2 FQGNSA. Trimming left V 5 bases short and J 8 bases short, with 22 bases between. The CDR3 covers 16 residues. The chain's CDR3 is CASSGGGAWIKEPQHF. As DNA, the CDR3 is TGTGCCAGCAGCGGCGGAGGGGCCTGGATCAAGGAGCCCCAGCATTTT.

This chain connects TRBV7-2 to TRBJ2-1, with 7 bases lining up with TRBD2. V was pared by 2 bases and J by 7 bases, with 11 bases of the junction left unmatched. The CDR3 consists of 16 residues. Germline loops: CDR1 SGHTA, CDR2 FQGNSA. The CDR3: CASSLFGTSVYNEQFF. The CDR3 bases are TGTGCCAGCAGCTTATTCGGAACTAGCGTGTATAATGAGCAGTTCTTC.

This chain links TRBV6-4 with TRBJ1-2; 10 bases line up with TRBD1. Germline V lookup: CDR1 MRHNA, CDR2 SNTAGT. Unmatched junction bases numbered 26, after V lost 6 bases and J lost 13 bases. The CDR3 loop spans 18 amino acids. Here the CDR3 reads CASSDKVLLELPGQGTTF. The CDR3 DNA sequence: TGTGCCAGCAGCGATAAAGTGCTTTTAGAACTCCCGGGACAGGGGACCACCTTC.

The chain employs TRBV5-1 and TRBJ1-4, with a tentative D call TRBD1 (6 bases). The ends were cut back, 4 bases at V and 6 bases at J, with 10 bases in the middle. Germline CDR1 is SGHRS and CDR2 is YFSETQ. There are 13 residues in the CDR3. Here the CDR3 DNA reads TGCGCCAGCAGCAGGGACATCGATGAAAAACTGTTTTTT. As protein: CASSRDIDEKLFF.

This chain links TRBV12-5 with TRBJ2-5; a weak D match, TRBD1 (6 bases). The CDR3 runs 17 residues. CDR1 LGHNT and CDR2 FRNRAP come from the germline V gene. The V end lost 4 bases, the J end lost 1 base, and 19 bases lay between the germline ends. CDR3 loop: CASGSDHGTLAQETQYF. The CDR3 DNA reads as TGTGCTAGTGGTTCCGATCACGGGACACTGGCCCAAGAGACCCAGTACTTC.